This TCR beta chain emerged from a study of early T cells in non-severe SARS-CoV-2 infection (dated by TCRdb to about 2021). Regarding the complete study: Bulk RNA from unsorted whole blood was used for TCR sequencing, so alpha and beta chains could not be paired.

The CDR3 covers 14 residues, taking in both the cysteine and the phenylalanine. The kept DNA is CDR3 alone, 42 bases in frame from the first base. Trimming costs V 4 bases and J 0 bases, and their ends lie 8 bases apart. The germline V gene provides CDR1 ENHRY and CDR2 SYGVKD. Library preparation used 5' RACE. The sequencer listed for this sample is NextSeq 500. The TCR library protocol attached unique molecular identifiers to individual cDNA molecules to correct for sequencing error and PCR bias. TCR alpha and beta chains were both sequenced, and the abundances of alpha and beta sequences in each sample were closely correlated with each other. The published analysis was carried out like this. V gene, J gene and CDR3 annotation of TCR sequences was performed with Decombinator V4. TCRs were defined as expanded if a significant change between any two time points was detected under a Poisson model with p below 0.0001. TCR abundances were normalised to the total number of TCRs sequenced in each sample and reported as counts per million. MAIT TCRs were defined by TRAV1-2 paired with TRAJ12, TRAJ20 or TRAJ33, and iNKT TCRs by TRAV10 paired with TRAJ18. VDJdb, accessed on 1 November 2021, was searched for TCRs annotated for CMV, EBV and SARS-CoV-2, and TCRs annotated for more than one antigen were excluded. TCRdb's own reprocessing of the public reads used fastp at Q25 and MiXCR and kept productive beta chains. Entries are consolidated by CDR3 protein sequence, retaining the most common genes and DNA. What appears here as the V and J calls and clone size reflects TCRdb's work, not the paper's. The sample contains roughly 38,000 distinct CDR3 sequences, 5% to 6.5% of them found a single time. The leading ten clones occupy 7.6% of the sample.

This clonotype was observed at least ten times. Its antigen is unknown. No quality values exist for individual bases; no much larger clone is one base distant. Overall study outcomes, separate from this receptor: VDJdb matching was skewed toward anti-spike CD8 responses and likely underestimated virus-specific expansions, missing private and CD4 specificities.

The study was a case-control design nested within a healthcare worker cohort in London, UK, with weekly nasopharyngeal swab PCR tests and blood sampling. Between 23 and 31 March 2020, the week of the UK lockdown, healthcare workers were enrolled and then followed up weekly for as long as 16 weeks. The sample was whole blood. This sequence originates from an adult who was a healthcare worker with PCR-confirmed SARS-CoV-2 infection or an uninfected control (not recorded which). The rearranged segments are TRBV10-3 and TRBJ2-3, with an unclear D gene assignment. The DNA sequence follows: TGTGCCATCAGTGTGGGCGGTAGCACAGATACGCAGTATTTT. This translates into CAISVGGSTDTQYF.